These 14 T cell receptor beta chains share one sample of origin, sequenced in a study of T cells in Graves' hyperthyroidism and ophthalmopathy. Amplification targeted TCR beta CDR3 regions from RNA transcripts. The TCR CDR3 was amplified in a first-round RT-PCR using the HTBI primer set. Via MiXCR, TCRdb re-called the multiplex PCR reads, giving one row per CDR3 protein. The sample consists of approximately 600,000 distinct CDR3 sequences, 15% to 20% of them appearing once. The sample taken for sequencing was blood. Receptor source: a woman in her thirties with Graves' hyperthyroidism.

The sample holds a few counts of this clonotype. The J gene is TRBJ2-1, the V gene TRBV9, with 11 bases matching TRBD2. The CDR3 spans 15 residues. V lost 0 bases to trimming and J lost 5 bases; unmatched junction nucleotides: 1. CDR1 is SGDLS and CDR2 is YYNGEE in the germline V gene. The CDR3 region is CASSVGGLADNEQFF. The CDR3, as DNA: TGTGCCAGCAGCGTAGGGGGACTAGCGGACAATGAGCAGTTCTTC.

The chain has TRBV14 and TRBJ2-3; D might be TRBD2 (6 bases). V lost 1 base to trimming and J lost 6 bases, with 8 bases between them. The CDR3 is 13 amino acids. Germline V gene sequence: CDR1 SGHDN, CDR2 FVKESK. CDR3 DNA: TGTGCCAGCAGCCAAGTTCGGGGGGATACGCAGTATTTT. It codes for CASSQVRGDTQYF.

The chain couples TRBV5-6 to TRBJ1-1, with 8 bases that match TRBD1. V gave up 4 bases and J gave up 1 base; unmatched junction bases: 9. The germline gives CDR1 SGHDT, CDR2 YYEEEE. This CDR3 is 16 amino acids long. The CDR3 nucleotides read TGTGCCAGCAGCCACGGGACAGGAAGAGCGAACACTGAAGCTTTCTTT. Its translation is CASSHGTGRANTEAFF. Full variable domain (remainder filled in from reference TRBV5-6 and TRBJ1-1): DAGVTQSPTHLIKTRGQQVTLRCSPKSGHDTVSWYQQALGQGPQFIFQYYEEEERQRGNFPDRFSGHQFPNYSSELNVNALLLGDSALYLCASSHGTGRANTEAFFGQGTRLTVV.

This clonotype was picked up many times. The chain uses TRBV18 and TRBJ2-7; TRBD2 agrees at 11 bases. Per germline, CDR1 KGHSH and CDR2 LQKENI. The CDR3 length is 15 residues. V shed 2 bases and J 3 bases; nucleotides not matched to a gene: 3. CDR3 amino acids: CASSPGTSGDYEQYF. The CDR3 bases are TGTGCCAGCTCACCAGGGACTAGCGGAGACTACGAGCAGTACTTC. Variable domain in full (rest from reference TRBV18 and TRBJ2-7): NAGVMQNPRHLVRRRGQEARLRCSPMKGHSHVYWYRQLPEEGLKFMVYLQKENIIDESGMPKERFSAEFPKEGPSILRIQQVVRGDSAAYFCASSPGTSGDYEQYFGPGTRLTVT.

Many counts were recorded for this clonotype. This chain joins TRBV5-6 and TRBJ2-7; TRBD1 aligns across 7 bases. V gave up 1 base and J gave up 6 bases; unmatched junction bases: 10. CDR3 length: 15 residues. Germline V gene sequence: CDR1 SGHDT, CDR2 YYEEEE. This CDR3 reads CASSLNPRDRAEQYF. The CDR3, as DNA: TGTGCCAGCAGCTTGAATCCTCGCGACAGGGCCGAGCAGTACTTC.

This chain uses TRBV9 with TRBJ2-3; TRBD2 matches 8 bases. The junction had 4 bases not matched to a gene; V was cut back by 0 bases and J by 4 bases. Germline V gives CDR1 SGDLS, CDR2 YYNGEE. CDR3 size: 15 residues. The chain's CDR3 is CASSVEVAGPDTQYF. The DNA of the CDR3 is TGTGCCAGCAGCGTAGAGGTAGCGGGACCAGATACGCAGTATTTT.

This clonotype was counted at least ten times. The chain uses TRBV20-1 and TRBJ2-7; TRBD1 aligns across 9 bases. This CDR3 is 15 amino acids long. CDR1 is DFQATT and CDR2 is SNEGSKA in the germline V gene (reference sequence). With 5 bases clipped from V and 1 base from J, the junction kept 9 bases outside the gene matches. The DNA of the CDR3 is TGCAGTGCTGCGTCTCCCGGGACAGGGTCCTACGAGCAGTACTTC. As protein: CSAASPGTGSYEQYF.

This clonotype was recorded a few times. Given a much more abundant clone one base away, this may be a read error. This chain joins TRBV9 and TRBJ2-1; TRBD1 matches 7 bases. CDR3 length: 15 residues. Germline values: CDR1 SGDLS, CDR2 YYNGEE. V lost 3 bases to trimming and J lost 0 bases; unmatched junction nucleotides: 3. DNA for the CDR3: TGTGCCAGCAGCGCCCGACAGGGCTCCTACAATGAGCAGTTCTTC. It specifies CASSARQGSYNEQFF.

The V call is TRBV19, the J call TRBJ1-6; maybe TRBD1 (5 bases). This CDR3 spans 15 amino acids. The germline V gene encodes CDR1 LNHDA and CDR2 SQIVND (reference sequence). V was cut by 7 bases and J by 9 bases, with 19 bases left in between. CDR3 nucleotides: TGTGCCAGTAACTTCGGAGGGGACGGCTTTTCACCCCTCCACTTT. Its protein product is CASNFGGDGFSPLHF.

This clonotype was observed a handful of times. This CDR3 is CSAFTSVDTGELFF. The DNA for the CDR3 is TGCAGTGCTTTTACTAGCGTCGACACCGGGGAGCTGTTTTTT. J is TRBJ2-2 and V is TRBV20-1; 7 bases are shared with TRBD2. The CDR3 contains 14 residues. Losses at the gene ends were 5 bases for V and 3 bases for J; bases not matched to a gene: 6. Germline CDR1 DFQATT, CDR2 SNEGSKA (reference sequence).

The chain couples TRBV4-2 to TRBJ2-7; D perhaps matches TRBD1 (5 bases). In germline, CDR1 is LGHNA, CDR2 YNFKEQ. The CDR3 sequence is 16 residues long. Trimming cost V 0 bases and J 4 bases, with 16 bases left between them. The CDR3 DNA reads as TGTGCCAGCAGCCAAGATTACCAGGGAAGGTTATACGAGCAGTACTTC. This gives the protein CASSQDYQGRLYEQYF.

This clonotype appeared many times. The J gene is TRBJ1-2, the V gene TRBV3-1; no clear D gene. CDR3 length equals 15 residues. V was clipped by 0 bases and J by 4 bases, with 12 bases between them. Germline CDR1 is LGHDT and CDR2 is YNNKEL (reference sequence). Here the CDR3 reads CASSQESRPLYGYTF. In DNA form, the CDR3 reads TGTGCCAGCAGCCAAGAAAGCAGGCCCCTCTATGGCTACACCTTC.

At least ten counts were recorded for this clonotype. CDR3 amino acids: CASSLGGHSYNEQFF. The CDR3, as DNA: TGTGCCAGCAGTTTAGGGGGCCACTCCTACAATGAGCAGTTCTTC. V usage is TRBV28 and J usage is TRBJ2-1; tentatively, D is TRBD1 (6 bases). V was clipped by 2 bases and J by 0 bases, with 8 bases between them. Germline loops: CDR1 MDHEN, CDR2 SYDVKM. The CDR3 is made up of 15 amino acids. The variable domain in full, with the rest retrieved from reference TRBV28 and TRBJ2-1, is DVKVTQSSRYLVKRTGEKVFLECVQDMDHENMFWYRQDPGLGLRLIYFSYDVKMKEKGDIPEGYSVSREKKERFSLILESASTNQTSMYLCASSLGGHSYNEQFFGPGTRLTVL.

This clonotype was counted ten times or more. The rearrangement joins TRBV28 to TRBJ2-7, with no clear D. CDR1 and CDR2 from the germline V gene are MDHEN and SYDVKM. The V end was cut by 3 bases, the J end by 9 bases, with 18 bases between. The CDR3 spans 14 residues. CDR3 sequence: CASSLSGSLPGQYF. Written as DNA, the CDR3 is TGTGCCAGCAGTTTGTCAGGTAGTCTGCCTGGGCAGTACTTC.